The rows below give T cell receptor beta chains drawn from one sample of a study of blood T cell repertoires in COVID-19. Method: immunoSEQ multiplex PCR; TCRdb's copy keeps in-frame clones and lacks some. Among 340,000 or so clones listed, 86% were seen once. Material for sequencing was PBMCs or T cells enriched from blood (not recorded which). These receptors were collected from a woman aged 35 to 49 with acute COVID-19. The CDR3 runs from the conserved cysteine through the conserved F or W. A D gene is named only where the DNA matches it firmly. The size field is filled for only some rows; it gives once, few, many or a size class.

NA	TRBV2	NA	TRBJ1-2	CASSEGGFGGYTF	TGTGCCAGCAGTGAAGGCGGGTTCGGTGGCTACACCTTC
once	TRBV6-5	NA	TRBJ2-2	CASKQAGRDTGELFF	TGTGCCAGCAAACAAGCTGGTCGGGACACCGGGGAGCTGTTTTTT
NA	TRBV9	NA	TRBJ1-4	CASSRTGLEGEKLFF	TGTGCCAGCAGTCGTACGGGACTTGAGGGTGAAAAACTGTTTTTT
NA	TRBV3-1/TRBV3-2	TRBD1	TRBJ2-6	CASSQDPDRATSGANVLTF	TGTGCCAGCAGCCAAGATCCGGACAGGGCGACATCTGGGGCCAACGTCCTGACTTTC
NA	TRBV4-3	TRBD1	TRBJ1-6	CASSPTAGTANSPLHF	TGCGCCAGCAGCCCCACCGCCGGGACAGCTAATTCACCCCTCCACTTT
NA	TRBV28	TRBD2	TRBJ2-5	CASSHGLAGQETQYF	TGTGCCAGCAGCCATGGACTAGCGGGACAAGAGACCCAGTACTTC
NA	TRBV18	NA	TRBJ2-5	CASSSGETQYF	TGTGCCAGCTCATCGGGGGAGACCCAGTACTTC
NA	TRBV7-2	NA	TRBJ2-1	CASSLVGTTSYNEQFF	TGTGCCAGCAGCTTAGTTGGGACAACGTCCTACAATGAGCAGTTCTTC
NA	TRBV3-1/TRBV3-2	NA	TRBJ1-1	CASSQDPGGGGMNTEAFF	TGTGCCAGCAGCCAAGATCCGGGCGGCGGAGGGATGAACACTGAAGCTTTCTTT
NA	TRBV18	TRBD1	TRBJ1-4	CASSPGQVVEKLFF	TGTGCCAGCTCACCCGGACAGGTGGTTGAAAAACTGTTTTTT
NA	TRBV12-3/TRBV12-4	TRBD1	TRBJ2-1	CASRQDRTGEQFF	TGTGCCAGCAGGCAGGACAGGACCGGTGAGCAGTTCTTC
NA	TRBV25-1	NA	TRBJ2-7	CASSDHLADLYEQYF	TGTGCCAGCAGTGATCATTTAGCGGACCTCTACGAGCAGTACTTC
NA	TRBV19	TRBD2	TRBJ2-7	CASSPINSGGTYEQYF	TGTGCCAGTAGTCCAATTAATAGCGGGGGGACCTACGAGCAGTACTTC
NA	TRBV4-3	TRBD1	TRBJ2-1	CASSQERTGGVDEQFF	TGCGCCAGCAGCCAAGAAAGGACAGGGGGGGTGGATGAGCAGTTCTTC
NA	TRBV6-1	NA	TRBJ1-6	CASSERRQSSSYNSPLHF	TGTGCCAGCAGTGAGCGCCGACAGTCCAGCTCCTATAATTCACCCCTCCACTTT
NA	TRBV19	NA	TRBJ1-4	CASKQRGSEKLFF	TGTGCCAGTAAACAACGCGGTTCCGAAAAACTGTTTTTT
NA	TRBV6-5	TRBD1	TRBJ1-6	CASSSDRLNNSPLHF	TGTGCCAGCAGTTCGGACAGGCTGAATAATTCACCCCTCCACTTT
NA	TRBV7-2	TRBD2	TRBJ2-3	CASSWTSGGTDTQYF	TGTGCCAGCAGCTGGACTAGCGGGGGCACAGATACGCAGTATTTT
NA	TRBV10-3	TRBD1	TRBJ1-1	CAISEPGGRTEAFF	TGTGCCATCAGTGAGCCAGGGGGTAGGACTGAAGCTTTCTTT
NA	TRBV2	NA	TRBJ2-7	CASVGQYYEQYF	TGTGCCAGCGTAGGACAGTACTACGAGCAGTACTTC
NA	TRBV7-2	TRBD2	TRBJ2-5	CASSSRLAGGRLGETQYF	TGTGCCAGCAGCTCAAGACTAGCGGGAGGTCGGCTTGGAGAGACCCAGTACTTC
NA	TRBV12-1	NA	TRBJ2-1	CASSSNGTSGPSYNEQFF	TGTGCCAGCAGTTCGAATGGGACTAGCGGTCCGTCCTACAATGAGCAGTTCTTC
NA	TRBV7-2	NA	TRBJ1-1	CASSTERQVEAFF	TGTGCCAGCAGCACCGAAAGACAGGTTGAAGCTTTCTTT
NA	TRBV7-8	TRBD1	TRBJ1-1	CASSWQGAGTEAFF	TGTGCCAGCAGCTGGCAGGGGGCAGGAACTGAAGCTTTCTTT
NA	TRBV9	TRBD1	TRBJ1-2	CASSVGTGESYYGYTF	TGTGCCAGCAGCGTGGGGACAGGGGAGAGTTACTATGGCTACACCTTC
NA	TRBV4-1	NA	TRBJ1-3	CASSREKAGGGNTIYF	TGCGCCAGCAGCCGCGAAAAGGCAGGTGGGGGAAACACCATATATTTT
NA	TRBV27	TRBD2	TRBJ2-1	CASSFPPGAGGLLEQFF	TGTGCCAGCAGTTTTCCCCCTGGGGCGGGAGGGCTCCTTGAGCAGTTCTTC
few	TRBV7-2	TRBD1	TRBJ1-2	CASSLTGGAFGRDYGYTF	TGTGCCAGCAGCCTGACAGGGGGCGCCTTCGGTCGTGACTATGGCTACACCTTC
NA	TRBV7-9	NA	TRBJ2-3	CATLPEGLHTDTQYF	TGTGCCACCCTCCCCGAGGGACTCCACACAGATACGCAGTATTTT
few	TRBV20-1	TRBD2	TRBJ2-1	CSASGLAGDNEQFF	TGCAGTGCTAGTGGACTAGCGGGGGACAATGAGCAGTTCTTC
NA	TRBV7-2	TRBD1	TRBJ1-2	CASSLRQGDYGHTF	TGTGCCAGCAGCTTAAGACAGGGAGACTATGGCCACACCTTC
NA	TRBV19	NA	TRBJ2-6	CASSTFQTAPANVLTF	TGTGCCAGTAGTACCTTTCAGACAGCCCCGGCCAACGTCCTGACTTTC
NA	TRBV3-1/TRBV3-2	TRBD2	TRBJ2-5	CASSQTYVGGGYQETQYF	TGTGCCAGCAGCCAAACCTACGTTGGGGGGGGGTACCAAGAGACCCAGTACTTC
NA	TRBV6-8	TRBD2	TRBJ2-3	CASSSRLAGATCTDTQYF	TGTGCCAGCAGTTCTAGACTAGCGGGAGCTACATGCACAGATACGCAGTATTTT
NA	TRBV29-1	NA	TRBJ2-2	CSVGQQATGELFF	TGCAGCGTCGGACAGCAGGCCACCGGGGAGCTGTTTTTT
NA	TRBV25-1	NA	TRBJ2-5	CASSRGSQETQYF	TGTGCCAGCAGTAGAGGGTCCCAAGAGACCCAGTACTTC
once	TRBV11-3	NA	TRBJ2-1	CASSAGSSSYNEQFF	TGTGCCAGCAGCGCAGGAAGTAGCTCCTACAATGAGCAGTTCTTC
NA	TRBV14	TRBD2	TRBJ2-3	CASSPWRGATDTQYF	TGTGCCAGCAGCCCGTGGCGGGGGGCCACAGATACGCAGTATTTT
NA	TRBV6-1	TRBD1	TRBJ2-3	CASSELLGQLGTDTQYF	TGTGCCAGCAGTGAACTACTGGGACAGTTGGGCACAGATACGCAGTATTTT
NA	TRBV7-2	NA	TRBJ2-7	CASSPRVLSYEQYF	TGTGCCAGCAGCCCCCGGGTCCTATCCTACGAGCAGTACTTC
NA	TRBV7-2	NA	TRBJ2-2	CASSFRVRNTGELFF	TGTGCCAGCAGCTTCAGGGTTCGGAACACCGGGGAGCTGTTTTTT
NA	TRBV18	TRBD1	TRBJ2-2	CASSQGAPNTGELFF	TGTGCCAGCTCACAGGGGGCGCCGAACACCGGGGAGCTGTTTTTT
NA	TRBV3-1/TRBV3-2	NA	TRBJ2-7	CASSQTANYEQYF	TGTGCCAGCAGCCAGACAGCTAACTACGAGCAGTACTTC